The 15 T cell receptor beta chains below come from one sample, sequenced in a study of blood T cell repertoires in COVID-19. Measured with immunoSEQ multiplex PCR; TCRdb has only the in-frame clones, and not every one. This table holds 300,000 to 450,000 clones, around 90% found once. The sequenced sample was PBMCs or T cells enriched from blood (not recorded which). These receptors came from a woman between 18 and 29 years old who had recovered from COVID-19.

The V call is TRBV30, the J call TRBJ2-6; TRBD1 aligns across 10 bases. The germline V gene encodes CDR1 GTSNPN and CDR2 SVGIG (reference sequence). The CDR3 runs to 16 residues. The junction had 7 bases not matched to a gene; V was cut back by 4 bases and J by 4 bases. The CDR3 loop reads CAWNPGQGDGANVLTF. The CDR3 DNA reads TGTGCCTGGAACCCAGGACAGGGGGACGGGGCCAACGTCCTGACTTTC.

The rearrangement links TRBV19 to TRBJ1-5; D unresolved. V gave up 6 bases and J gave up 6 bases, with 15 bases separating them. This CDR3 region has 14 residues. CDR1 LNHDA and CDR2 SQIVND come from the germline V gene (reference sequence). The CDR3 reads CASRGYGEAQPQHF. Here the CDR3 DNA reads TGTGCCAGTAGGGGGTATGGGGAGGCTCAGCCCCAGCATTTT. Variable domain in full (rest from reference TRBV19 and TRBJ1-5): DGGITQSPKYLFRKEGQNVTLSCEQNLNHDAMYWYRQDPGQGLRLIYYSQIVNDFQKGDIAEGYSVSREKKESFPLTVTSAQKNPTAFYLCASRGYGEAQPQHFGDGTRLSIL.

CDR3 amino acids: CASIHTGNYGYTF. The CDR3 DNA is TGCGCCAGCATCCATACAGGGAACTATGGCTACACCTTC. This chain uses TRBV10-2 with TRBJ1-2, with a possible D match to TRBD1 (6 bases). V was pared by 7 bases and J by 2 bases, with 11 bases between. Germline-derived CDR1 and CDR2 are WSHSY and SAAADI. The CDR3 covers 13 residues.

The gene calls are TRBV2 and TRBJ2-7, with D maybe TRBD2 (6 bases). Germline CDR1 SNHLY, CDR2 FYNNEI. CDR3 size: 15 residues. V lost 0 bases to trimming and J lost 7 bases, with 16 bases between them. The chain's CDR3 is CASSEAALLGGEQYF. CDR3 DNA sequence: TGTGCCAGCAGTGAAGCCGCACTCCTGGGGGGTGAGCAGTACTTC.

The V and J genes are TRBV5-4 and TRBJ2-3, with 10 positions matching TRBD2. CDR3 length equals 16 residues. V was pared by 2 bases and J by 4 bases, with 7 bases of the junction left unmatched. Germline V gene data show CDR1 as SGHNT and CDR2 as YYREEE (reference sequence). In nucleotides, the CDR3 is TGTGCCAGCAGCTTCGTGGCTAGCGGGGGCGCAGATACGCAGTATTTT. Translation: CASSFVASGGADTQYF.

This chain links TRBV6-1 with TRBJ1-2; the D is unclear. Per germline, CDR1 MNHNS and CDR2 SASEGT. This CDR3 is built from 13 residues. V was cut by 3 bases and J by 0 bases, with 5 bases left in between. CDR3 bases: TGTGCCAGCAGTGAGAACACTAACTATGGCTACACCTTC. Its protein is CASSENTNYGYTF.

The CDR3 nucleotides are TGTGCCAGCAGAGGGACAGGGGGCGCCTACGAGCAGTACTTC. Residues: CASRGTGGAYEQYF. The chain carries TRBV6-5 and TRBJ2-7; the match to TRBD1 covers 12 bases. The CDR3 length is 14 residues. CDR1 and CDR2 from the germline V gene are MNHEY and SVGAGI. Trimming removed 6 bases from V and 2 bases from J; junction bases left unmatched: 2.

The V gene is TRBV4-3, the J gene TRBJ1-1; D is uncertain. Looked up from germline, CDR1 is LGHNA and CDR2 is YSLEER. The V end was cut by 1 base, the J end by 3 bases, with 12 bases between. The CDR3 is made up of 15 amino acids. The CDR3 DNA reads TGCGCCAGCAGCCAAGGGTGGCGGTTGGACACTGAAGCTTTCTTT. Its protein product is CASSQGWRLDTEAFF.

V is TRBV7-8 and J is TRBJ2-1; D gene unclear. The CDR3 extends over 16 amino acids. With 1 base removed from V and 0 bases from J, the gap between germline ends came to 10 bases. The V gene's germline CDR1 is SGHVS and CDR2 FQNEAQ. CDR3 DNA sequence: TGTGCCAGCAGCTTAGTAGTCCCGAGCTCCTACAATGAGCAGTTCTTC. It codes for CASSLVVPSSYNEQFF.

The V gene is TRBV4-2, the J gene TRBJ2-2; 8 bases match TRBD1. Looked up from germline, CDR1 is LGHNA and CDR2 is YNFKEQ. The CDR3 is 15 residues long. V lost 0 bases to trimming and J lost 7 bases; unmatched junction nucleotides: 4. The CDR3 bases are TGTGCCAGCAGCCAAGAGGACAGGGCTTACGGGGAGCTGTTTTTT. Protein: CASSQEDRAYGELFF.

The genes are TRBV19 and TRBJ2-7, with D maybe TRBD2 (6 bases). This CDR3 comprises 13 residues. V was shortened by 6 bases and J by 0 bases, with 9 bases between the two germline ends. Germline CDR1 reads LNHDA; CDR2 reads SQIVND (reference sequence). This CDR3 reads CASRGEASYEQYF. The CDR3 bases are TGTGCCAGTAGGGGGGAGGCCTCCTACGAGCAGTACTTC. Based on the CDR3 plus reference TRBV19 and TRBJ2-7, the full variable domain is DGGITQSPKYLFRKEGQNVTLSCEQNLNHDAMYWYRQDPGQGLRLIYYSQIVNDFQKGDIAEGYSVSREKKESFPLTVTSAQKNPTAFYLCASRGEASYEQYFGPGTRLTVT.

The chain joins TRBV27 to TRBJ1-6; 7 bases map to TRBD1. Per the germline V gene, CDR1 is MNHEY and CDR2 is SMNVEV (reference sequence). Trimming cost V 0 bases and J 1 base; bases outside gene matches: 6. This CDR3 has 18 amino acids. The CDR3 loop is CASSLSKQGVSYNSPLHF. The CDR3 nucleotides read TGTGCCAGCAGTTTATCGAAGCAGGGGGTGTCCTATAATTCACCCCTCCACTTT.

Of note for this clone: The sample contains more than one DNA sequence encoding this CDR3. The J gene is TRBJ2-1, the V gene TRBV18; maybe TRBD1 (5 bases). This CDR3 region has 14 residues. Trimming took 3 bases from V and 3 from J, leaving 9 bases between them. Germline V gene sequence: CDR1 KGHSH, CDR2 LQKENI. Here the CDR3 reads CASSPPDSYNEQFF. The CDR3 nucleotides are TGTGCCAGCTCACCTCCCGACAGCTACAATGAGCAGTTCTTC. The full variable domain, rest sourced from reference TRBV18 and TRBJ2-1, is NAGVMQNPRHLVRRRGQEARLRCSPMKGHSHVYWYRQLPEEGLKFMVYLQKENIIDESGMPKERFSAEFPKEGPSILRIQQVVRGDSAAYFCASSPPDSYNEQFFGPGTRLTVL.

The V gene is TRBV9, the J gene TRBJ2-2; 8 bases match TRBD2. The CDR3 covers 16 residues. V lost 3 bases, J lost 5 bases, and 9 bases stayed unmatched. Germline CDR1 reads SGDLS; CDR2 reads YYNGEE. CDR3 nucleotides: TGTGCCAGCAGCGCTACCGGGGCGGGGGGTACCGGGGAGCTGTTTTTT. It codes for CASSATGAGGTGELFF.

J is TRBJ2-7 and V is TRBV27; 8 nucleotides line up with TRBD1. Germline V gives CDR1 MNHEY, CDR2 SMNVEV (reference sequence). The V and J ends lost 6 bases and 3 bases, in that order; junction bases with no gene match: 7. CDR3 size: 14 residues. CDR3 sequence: CASSPRTGHYEQYF. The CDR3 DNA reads TGTGCCAGCAGCCCCCGGACAGGGCACTACGAGCAGTACTTC.